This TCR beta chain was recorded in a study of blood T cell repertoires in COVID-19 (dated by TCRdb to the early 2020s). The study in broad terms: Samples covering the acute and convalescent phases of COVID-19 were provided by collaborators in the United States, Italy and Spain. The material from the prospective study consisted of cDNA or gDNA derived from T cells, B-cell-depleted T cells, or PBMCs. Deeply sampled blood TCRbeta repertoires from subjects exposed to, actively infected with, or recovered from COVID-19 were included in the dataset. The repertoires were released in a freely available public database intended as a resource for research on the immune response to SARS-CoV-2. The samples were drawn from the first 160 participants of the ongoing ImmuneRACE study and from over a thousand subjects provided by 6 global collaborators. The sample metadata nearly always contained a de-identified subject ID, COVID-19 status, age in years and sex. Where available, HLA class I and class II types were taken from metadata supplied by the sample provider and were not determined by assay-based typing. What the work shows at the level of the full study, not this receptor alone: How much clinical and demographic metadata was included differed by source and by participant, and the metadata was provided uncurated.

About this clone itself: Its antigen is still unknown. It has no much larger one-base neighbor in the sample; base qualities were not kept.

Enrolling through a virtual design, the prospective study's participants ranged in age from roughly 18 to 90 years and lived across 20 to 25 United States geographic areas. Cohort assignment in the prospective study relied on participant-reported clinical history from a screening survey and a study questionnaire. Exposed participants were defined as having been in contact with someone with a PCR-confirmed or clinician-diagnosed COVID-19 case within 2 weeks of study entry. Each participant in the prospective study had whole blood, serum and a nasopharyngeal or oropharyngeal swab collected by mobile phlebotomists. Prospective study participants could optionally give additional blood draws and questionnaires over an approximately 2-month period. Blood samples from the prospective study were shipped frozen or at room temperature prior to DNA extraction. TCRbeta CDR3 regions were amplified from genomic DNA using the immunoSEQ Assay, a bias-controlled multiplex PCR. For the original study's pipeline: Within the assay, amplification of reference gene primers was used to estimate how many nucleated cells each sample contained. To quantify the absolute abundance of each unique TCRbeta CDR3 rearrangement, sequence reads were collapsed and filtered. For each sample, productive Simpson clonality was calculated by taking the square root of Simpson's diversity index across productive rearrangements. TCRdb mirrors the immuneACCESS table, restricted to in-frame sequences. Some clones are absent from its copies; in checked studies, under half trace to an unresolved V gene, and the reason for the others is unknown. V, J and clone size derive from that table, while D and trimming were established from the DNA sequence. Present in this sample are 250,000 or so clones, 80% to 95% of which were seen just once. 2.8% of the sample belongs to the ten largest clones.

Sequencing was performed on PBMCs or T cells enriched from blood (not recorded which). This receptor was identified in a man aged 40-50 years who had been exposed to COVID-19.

The CDR3 protein is CASSPGGEVGLGGYTF. The base sequence is TGTGCCAGCAGTCCGGGCGGGGAAGTGGGGCTTGGTGGCTACACCTTC. This receptor chain uses TRBV28 and TRBJ1-2; the best D guess is TRBD1, with 5 bases matching. V is reduced by 5 bases and J by 7 bases, leaving a spacing of 23 bases between them. The CDR3 measures 16 amino acids from cysteine to phenylalanine. Only the CDR3 DNA is retained, 48 bases long and in frame from the first base. The germline V gene specifies MDHEN as CDR1 and SYDVKM as CDR2.